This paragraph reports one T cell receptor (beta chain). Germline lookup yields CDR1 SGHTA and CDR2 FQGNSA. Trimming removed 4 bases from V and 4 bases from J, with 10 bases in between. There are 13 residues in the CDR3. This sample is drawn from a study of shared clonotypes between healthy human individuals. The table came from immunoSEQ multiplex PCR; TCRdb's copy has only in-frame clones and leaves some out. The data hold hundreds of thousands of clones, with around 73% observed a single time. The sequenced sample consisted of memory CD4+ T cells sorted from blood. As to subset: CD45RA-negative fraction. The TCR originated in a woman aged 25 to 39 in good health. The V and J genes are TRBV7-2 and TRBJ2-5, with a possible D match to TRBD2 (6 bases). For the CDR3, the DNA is TGTGCCAGCAGCTCCCCCGGGGGAGAGACCCAGTACTTC. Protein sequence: CASSSPGGETQYF. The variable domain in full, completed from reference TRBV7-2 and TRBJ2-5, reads GAGVSQSPSNKVTEKGKDVELRCDPISGHTALYWYRQSLGQGLEFLIYFQGNSAPDKSGLPSDRFSAERTGGSVSTLTIQRTQQEDSAVYLCASSSPGGETQYFGPGTRLLVL.